This T cell receptor (beta chain) was recorded in a study of blood T cell repertoires in COVID-19. TCRdb keeps only in-frame clones here, not all; method: immunoSEQ multiplex PCR. The table has 95,000 to 120,000 clones, over 65% seen once. The CDR3 sequence is 14 residues long. V lost 6 bases, J lost 7 bases, and 12 bases stayed unmatched. Germline V CDR1 and CDR2: MNHEY, SVGAGI. The chain carries TRBV6-5 and TRBJ2-7; 7 bases fit TRBD1. The sequenced material came from peripheral blood. This TCR came from a woman aged 40-49 years with acute or convalescent COVID-19. The CDR3 sequence is CASSPETGLTEQYF. The DNA of the CDR3 is TGTGCCAGCAGCCCAGAGACAGGGCTTACGGAGCAGTACTTC.